Following are 22 T cell receptor beta chains from one sample sequenced in a study of T cell responses to AZD1222 COVID-19 vaccine. Sequencing used immunoSEQ multiplex PCR; TCRdb keeps in-frame clones, though not all of them. Seen here are about 180,000 clones, approximately 90% observed once, and the top ten hold roughly a quarter. The sample was peripheral blood, taken 28 days after the second AZD1222 dose. The receptors originated from an adult who received the AZD1222 COVID-19 vaccine.

The V call is TRBV7-2, the J call TRBJ1-4; TRBD1 matches at 12 bases. Germline trimming cut 5 bases from V and 8 bases from J; bases unmatched to any gene: 6. The CDR3 consists of 15 residues. Germline loops: CDR1 SGHTA, CDR2 FQGNSA. CDR3 in amino acids: CASSAHGTGGEKLFF. The CDR3 DNA reads as TGTGCCAGCAGCGCACACGGGACAGGGGGCGAAAAACTGTTTTTT.

The chain is built from TRBV5-4 and TRBJ1-2, with TRBD1 matching over 9 bases. J lost 4 bases, V lost 3 bases, and 7 bases had no gene match. The CDR3 is made up of 15 amino acids. CDR1 is SGHNT and CDR2 is YYREEE in the germline V gene (reference sequence). DNA of the CDR3: TGTGCCAGCAGCTCTCCGGACAGGGGCCTCTATGGCTACACCTTC. Translation: CASSSPDRGLYGYTF.

The chain links TRBV7-2 to TRBJ1-5; D uncertain. V was clipped by 3 bases and J by 2 bases, with 14 bases between them. CDR1 and CDR2 (germline): SGHTA, FQGNSA. This CDR3 has 16 amino acids. CDR3 sequence reads: CASSFNSVRGNQPQHF. In DNA, the CDR3 is TGTGCCAGCAGCTTCAACAGTGTGAGGGGCAATCAGCCCCAGCATTTT.

The rearrangement joins TRBV6-5 to TRBJ2-3; D is possibly TRBD2 (6 bases). The germline CDR1 and CDR2 sequences are MNHEY and SVGAGI. There are 15 residues in the CDR3. With 6 bases removed from V and 5 bases from J, the gap between germline ends came to 18 bases. The CDR3 is CASSYGSGQGDTQYF. As DNA, the CDR3 is TGTGCCAGCAGCTACGGTAGCGGTCAAGGAGATACGCAGTATTTT.

This clone was recorded a few times. V gene TRBV5-4 combines with J gene TRBJ1-3, with TRBD1 as a possible D gene (5 bases). CDR1 and CDR2 (germline): SGHNT, YYREEE (reference sequence). CDR3 size: 17 residues. Trimming took off 5 bases at V and 4 bases at J, with 22 bases between the two ends. CDR3 sequence: CASSYPHGGEAGNTIYF. CDR3 DNA: TGTGCCAGCAGTTATCCTCACGGGGGGGAAGCAGGAAACACCATATATTTT.

V usage is TRBV4-3 and J usage is TRBJ2-5; weak D call: TRBD1 (5 bases). The V and J ends lost 4 bases and 2 bases respectively, with 8 bases between them. The germline gives CDR1 LGHNA, CDR2 YSLEER. The CDR3 spans 13 residues. The chain's CDR3 is CASSRQIQETQYF. The CDR3 DNA reads as TGCGCCAGCAGCCGACAGATTCAAGAGACCCAGTACTTC.

V usage is TRBV14 and J usage is TRBJ2-7; 8 bases align to TRBD1. Germline assignment: CDR1 SGHDN and CDR2 FVKESK. With V trimmed by 2 bases and J by 4 bases, 7 bases remained unmatched. This CDR3 has 15 amino acids. The CDR3 nucleotides read TGTGCCAGCAGCCAAACGACAGGGGTCGGGTACGAGCAGTACTTC. This encodes CASSQTTGVGYEQYF.

The V and J genes are TRBV24-1 and TRBJ2-1; D is undetermined. Germline V gene sequence: CDR1 KGHDR, CDR2 SFDVKD. The CDR3 has 12 residues. The germline V and J ends were trimmed by 9 bases and 6 bases, with 11 bases remaining between them. The CDR3 loop reads CATVSEANEQFF. CDR3 nucleotide sequence: TGTGCCACCGTTTCAGAGGCCAATGAGCAGTTCTTC.

The rearrangement links TRBV28 to TRBJ1-2; maybe TRBD1 (6 bases). Looked up from germline, CDR1 is MDHEN and CDR2 is SYDVKM. V dropped 3 bases and J dropped 0 bases, with 14 bases sitting between them. The CDR3 spans 16 residues. The CDR3 loop reads CASSFGGGGSNYGYTF. In nucleotides, the CDR3 is TGTGCCAGCAGTTTTGGGGGGGGCGGCTCTAACTATGGCTACACCTTC.

The chain uses TRBV7-9 and TRBJ2-4, with D possibly TRBD1 on 6 matching bases. The CDR3 has 18 residues. Trimming stripped 1 base from V and 0 bases from J, with 16 bases between. From germline, CDR1 is SEHNR and CDR2 FQNEAQ (reference sequence). The CDR3 bases are TGTGCCAGCAGCTTAGGGGCAGGGGCCCTCTTAGCCAAAAACATTCAGTACTTC. This gives the protein CASSLGAGALLAKNIQYF.

V gene TRBV29-1 combines with J gene TRBJ2-3, with D hard to call. The CDR3 sequence is 12 residues long. Per germline, CDR1 SQVTM and CDR2 ANQGSEA. Trimming took 4 bases from V and 5 from J, leaving 10 bases between them. The CDR3, as DNA: TGCAGCGTTGTTAGGGCGGTAGATACGCAGTATTTT. Protein sequence: CSVVRAVDTQYF.

V and J are TRBV18 and TRBJ2-3; no reliable D call. The germline CDR1 and CDR2 sequences are KGHSH and LQKENI. Trimming pared 6 bases from V and 3 bases from J, leaving 7 bases between. This CDR3 contains 12 residues. The CDR3 sequence is CASSQRTDTQYF. The CDR3 nucleotides are TGTGCCAGCTCCCAGAGAACAGATACGCAGTATTTT.

This clone was seen a handful of times. This sample includes further DNA sequences coding for the same CDR3. The V and J genes are TRBV19 and TRBJ2-5; unclear D gene. The CDR3 extends over 13 amino acids. CDR1 and CDR2 (germline): LNHDA, SQIVND (reference sequence). Trimming left V 5 bases short and J 5 bases short, with 12 bases between. CDR3 coding DNA: TGTGCCAGTAGTTTTGGATTGGGTGAGACCCAGTACTTC. Its protein is CASSFGLGETQYF.

This clone was detected only once. The CDR3 DNA follows: TGTGCCAGTACCCCGACTAGCGGGAGCTCCTACGAGCAGTACTTC. Translated: CASTPTSGSSYEQYF. The chain recombines TRBV19 with TRBJ2-7; TRBD2 aligns across 12 bases. Germline CDR1 reads LNHDA; CDR2 reads SQIVND (reference sequence). The V and J ends lost 7 bases and 0 bases, in that order; junction bases with no gene match: 4. The CDR3 contains 15 residues.

The J gene is TRBJ2-7, the V gene TRBV6-5; D is ambiguous. CDR1 MNHEY and CDR2 SVGAGI come from the germline V gene. This CDR3 is 14 amino acids long. V was clipped by 0 bases and J by 3 bases, with 9 bases between them. The CDR3 region is CASSYSLLNYEQYF. CDR3 in DNA: TGTGCCAGCAGTTACTCCCTATTGAACTACGAGCAGTACTTC.

The chain is built from TRBV28 and TRBJ1-5, with D possibly being TRBD1 (5 bases). V lost 4 bases and J 2 bases, leaving 15 bases between the germline ends. Germline V gene lookup returns CDR1 MDHEN and CDR2 SYDVKM. The CDR3 has 16 residues. In DNA form, the CDR3 reads TGTGCCAGCAGTTCCCATTCGGGGGGACGCAATCAGCCCCAGCATTTT. Residues: CASSSHSGGRNQPQHF.

This clone has only one observation. V and J are TRBV5-4 and TRBJ1-6; 9 bases line up with TRBD1. The CDR3 is 16 amino acids. CDR1 and CDR2 from the germline V gene are SGHNT and YYREEE (reference sequence). J was trimmed by 7 bases and V by 3 bases; bases with no gene match: 8. CDR3 loop: CASSSKTGGSNSPLHF. The CDR3 DNA sequence: TGTGCCAGCAGCTCCAAGACAGGGGGTTCCAATTCACCCCTCCACTTT. Combining the CDR3 with reference TRBV5-4 and TRBJ1-6 gives the whole variable domain ETGVTQSPTHLIKTRGQQVTLRCSSQSGHNTVSWYQQALGQGPQFIFQYYREEENGRGNFPPRFSGLQFPNYSSELNVNALELDDSALYLCASSSKTGGSNSPLHFGNGTRLTVT.

This sequence joins TRBV27 and TRBJ1-5, with 9 bases that match TRBD1. The germline V gene encodes CDR1 MNHEY and CDR2 SMNVEV (reference sequence). V was pared by 5 bases and J by 1 base, with 12 bases of the junction left unmatched. The CDR3 covers 18 residues. CDR3 region: CASSTSRDRDRSNQPQHF. DNA for the CDR3: TGTGCCAGCAGTACGTCCCGGGACAGGGATCGGAGCAATCAGCCCCAGCATTTT.

The chain couples TRBV19 to TRBJ1-1; D ambiguous. CDR1 is LNHDA and CDR2 is SQIVND in the germline V gene (reference sequence). Trimming shortened V by 3 bases and J by 1 base, and 9 bases separated the two germline ends. There are 14 residues in the CDR3. The DNA of the CDR3 is TGTGCCAGTAGTATTGCACACCAGAACACTGAAGCTTTCTTT. Its protein product is CASSIAHQNTEAFF.

V usage is TRBV3-1 (or the pseudogene TRBV3-2) and J usage is TRBJ1-2; 8 positions agree with TRBD1. This CDR3 contains 13 residues. The V gene end was trimmed by 3 bases and the J gene end by 13 bases; junction bases not matched to a gene: 10. Germline V lookup: CDR1 LGHDT, CDR2 YNNKEL (reference sequence). DNA for the CDR3: TGTGCCAGCAGCCAGGGGACAGGTGGCAAGTGCACCTTC. Translated, it gives CASSQGTGGKCTF.

This rearrangement joins TRBV30 to TRBJ2-3; no clear D gene. Trimming stripped 7 bases from V and 6 bases from J, with 23 bases between. The CDR3 runs 15 residues. Germline CDR1 GTSNPN, CDR2 SVGIG (reference sequence). The CDR3 DNA follows: TGTGCCTTCCTGGACCAGACCATCCACGCCGATACGCAGTATTTT. Translated: CAFLDQTIHADTQYF.

The chain has TRBV24-1 and TRBJ2-5; 8 bases align to TRBD1. In germline, CDR1 is KGHDR, CDR2 SFDVKD. Unmatched junction bases numbered 14, after V lost 4 bases and J lost 2 bases. The CDR3 contains 18 residues. The CDR3 loop is CATSDANPQGGGQETQYF. In DNA, the CDR3 is TGTGCCACCAGTGACGCCAACCCACAGGGGGGTGGGCAAGAGACCCAGTACTTC.